This TCR beta chain was identified in a study of CD8+CD57+ T cells in acquired aplastic anemia. Background on the study: Recorded DNA amounts for sorted CD4+ and CD8+ cells had an average of about 3 ug. Study findings and constraints: Patients and controls were found to share about 31 CD8+ CDR3 sequences. Patients showed no significant difference from controls in CD8+ Simpson's diversity.

With 3 bases clipped from V and 2 bases from J, the junction kept 7 bases outside the gene matches. There are 16 residues in the CDR3. Germline CDR1 reads SGHNT; CDR2 reads YYREEE (reference sequence). TCR beta VDJ and CDR3 profiling used genomic DNA as template. TCRdb ran MiXCR on the reads and lists one entry per CDR3 protein. Of about 200,000 distinct CDR3 sequences listed, 65% are singletons. In the case of this clonotype: Its target is unknown.

Selection for sequencing was limited to patients who had shown CD8+CD57+ cell expansion by flow cytometry. Sequencing input: sorted CD4+, CD8+, or CD8+CD57+ T cells (not recorded which) from PBMCs. The TCR sequence derives from a human donor with aplastic anemia. V is TRBV5-4 and J is TRBJ2-7; the match to TRBD1 covers 11 bases. The CDR3 DNA is TGTGCCAGCAGCTACGAACCGGGACAGGGGGCCTACGAGCAGTACTTC. Residues: CASSYEPGQGAYEQYF.